These T cell receptor beta chains were read from a single sample in a study of early T cells in non-severe SARS-CoV-2 infection. Using its own MiXCR run on the 5' RACE reads, TCRdb lists one record per CDR3 protein. The table records around 50,000 distinct CDR3 sequences, around 10% of them present only once. The specimen sequenced was whole blood. These receptors were collected from an adult who was a healthcare worker with PCR-confirmed SARS-CoV-2 infection or an uninfected control (not recorded which). The CDR3 runs from the conserved cysteine through the conserved F or W. A D gene is named only where the DNA matches it firmly. Size values are once, few and many counts, or a class for expanded clones, and some rows have none.

d_gene: -
abundance: few
v_gene: TRBV6-2/TRBV6-3
j_gene: TRBJ2-7
CDR3aa: CASSPYDSTYEQYF
CDR3nt: TGTGCCAGCAGTCCGTACGACAGTACCTACGAGCAGTACTTC

d_gene: -
abundance: -
v_gene: TRBV12-3/TRBV12-4
j_gene: TRBJ2-1
CDR3aa: CASRWGAGTFF
CDR3nt: -

d_gene: -
abundance: -
v_gene: TRBV20-1
j_gene: TRBJ2-3
CDR3aa: CSARSPTGTSWTDTQYF
CDR3nt: TGCAGTGCTAGATCACCCACAGGGACCTCCTGGACAGATACGCAGTATTTT

d_gene: -
abundance: -
v_gene: TRBV6-5
j_gene: TRBJ2-7
CDR3aa: CASSRDKSYEQYF
CDR3nt: TGTGCCAGCAGCCGGGACAAATCCTACGAGCAGTACTTC

d_gene: TRBD2
abundance: few
v_gene: TRBV2
j_gene: TRBJ2-7
CDR3aa: CASRKSRTSDYEQYF
CDR3nt: TGTGCCAGCAGGAAGAGCCGAACTAGCGACTACGAGCAGTACTTC

d_gene: -
abundance: many
v_gene: TRBV30
j_gene: TRBJ1-1
CDR3aa: CAWSQVMNTEAFF
CDR3nt: TGTGCCTGGAGTCAGGTCATGAACACTGAAGCTTTCTTT

d_gene: -
abundance: few
v_gene: TRBV20-1
j_gene: TRBJ1-4
CDR3aa: CSARDSSEGTEKLFF
CDR3nt: TGCAGTGCTAGAGATTCGTCGGAGGGGACGGAAAAACTGTTTTTT

d_gene: -
abundance: many
v_gene: TRBV5-5
j_gene: TRBJ2-1
CDR3aa: CASSLTGEGEQFF
CDR3nt: TGTGCCAGCAGCTTGACGGGAGAGGGTGAGCAGTTCTTC

d_gene: -
abundance: many
v_gene: TRBV3-1
j_gene: TRBJ1-2
CDR3aa: CASSRLRGAGGYTF
CDR3nt: TGTGCCAGCAGCCGATTAAGGGGGGCCGGTGGCTACACCTTC

d_gene: -
abundance: many
v_gene: TRBV19
j_gene: TRBJ2-1
CDR3aa: CASSIDLSGRTYNEQFF
CDR3nt: TGTGCCAGTAGTATAGATCTGAGCGGCAGAACATACAATGAGCAGTTCTTC

d_gene: -
abundance: many
v_gene: TRBV10-3
j_gene: TRBJ2-1
CDR3aa: CAITDGNQYNEQFF
CDR3nt: TGTGCCATCACCGATGGTAACCAGTACAATGAGCAGTTCTTC

d_gene: -
abundance: many
v_gene: TRBV13
j_gene: TRBJ2-3
CDR3aa: CASSVGRGTQYF
CDR3nt: TGTGCCAGCAGTGTCGGACGGGGGACGCAGTATTTT

d_gene: -
abundance: few
v_gene: TRBV24-1
j_gene: TRBJ2-7
CDR3aa: CATSDSGTSGEQYF
CDR3nt: TGTGCCACCAGTGATTCCGGGACCTCCGGCGAGCAGTACTTC

d_gene: -
abundance: -
v_gene: TRBV7-2
j_gene: TRBJ2-3
CDR3aa: CASNFPQGDTQYF
CDR3nt: TGTGCCAGCAACTTCCCTCAAGGGGATACGCAGTATTTT

d_gene: -
abundance: many
v_gene: TRBV11-3
j_gene: TRBJ2-1
CDR3aa: CASSSWGDNEQFF
CDR3nt: TGTGCCAGCAGCTCGTGGGGGGACAATGAGCAGTTCTTC

d_gene: TRBD1
abundance: many
v_gene: TRBV7-2
j_gene: TRBJ1-4
CDR3aa: CASSLMRGPNEKLFF
CDR3nt: TGTGCCAGCAGCTTAATGAGGGGGCCTAATGAAAAACTGTTTTTT

d_gene: -
abundance: -
v_gene: TRBV5-1
j_gene: TRBJ1-1
CDR3aa: CASSPRGDTEAFF
CDR3nt: TGCGCCAGCAGCCCAAGAGGGGACACTGAAGCTTTCTTT

d_gene: -
abundance: many
v_gene: TRBV7-9
j_gene: TRBJ2-6
CDR3aa: CASSLLRFRLENFGANVLTF
CDR3nt: TGTGCCAGCAGCTTATTGAGGTTTAGACTGGAGAATTTTGGGGCCAACGTCCTGACTTTC

d_gene: -
abundance: -
v_gene: TRBV30
j_gene: TRBJ1-2
CDR3aa: CAWSRRATEGYTF
CDR3nt: TGTGCCTGGAGCAGAAGGGCCACGGAGGGCTACACCTTC

d_gene: -
abundance: many
v_gene: TRBV18
j_gene: TRBJ2-7
CDR3aa: CASSPSVDSYEQYF
CDR3nt: TGTGCCAGCTCACCTAGCGTGGACTCCTACGAGCAGTACTTC

d_gene: -
abundance: -
v_gene: TRBV6-1
j_gene: TRBJ2-7
CDR3aa: CASSESWATYEQYF
CDR3nt: TGTGCCAGCAGTGAATCGTGGGCCACCTACGAGCAGTACTTC

d_gene: -
abundance: -
v_gene: TRBV5-8
j_gene: TRBJ2-1
CDR3aa: CASPGVPLASRNSYPYNEQFF
CDR3nt: TGTGCCAGCCCAGGTGTTCCCCTAGCGTCACGGAACTCATACCCTTACAATGAGCAGTTCTTC

d_gene: TRBD2
abundance: many
v_gene: TRBV7-2
j_gene: TRBJ2-1
CDR3aa: CASSLTSGAHNEQFF
CDR3nt: TGTGCCAGCAGCCTCACTAGCGGCGCTCACAATGAGCAGTTCTTC

d_gene: TRBD2
abundance: -
v_gene: TRBV7-9
j_gene: TRBJ2-7
CDR3aa: CASSPTSGSSYEQYF
CDR3nt: TGTGCCAGCAGTCCGACTAGCGGGAGCTCCTACGAGCAGTACTTC

d_gene: -
abundance: many
v_gene: TRBV27
j_gene: TRBJ2-1
CDR3aa: CASSFSGTSSYNEQFF
CDR3nt: TGTGCCAGCAGTTTTTCTGGCACCAGCTCCTACAATGAGCAGTTCTTC

d_gene: TRBD1
abundance: many
v_gene: TRBV5-1
j_gene: TRBJ2-2
CDR3aa: CASSFLRQGASGELFF
CDR3nt: TGCGCCAGCAGCTTCCTACGACAGGGGGCGAGCGGGGAGCTGTTTTTT

d_gene: -
abundance: -
v_gene: TRBV7-9
j_gene: TRBJ1-2
CDR3aa: CAGSRDDYGYTF
CDR3nt: TGTGCCGGCTCGAGGGACGACTATGGCTACACCTTC

d_gene: TRBD2
abundance: -
v_gene: TRBV11-3
j_gene: TRBJ2-1
CDR3aa: CASSSRLAPYNEQFF
CDR3nt: TGTGCCAGCAGCTCCCGACTAGCTCCTTACAATGAGCAGTTCTTC

d_gene: TRBD1
abundance: -
v_gene: TRBV19
j_gene: TRBJ1-3
CDR3aa: CATADRPGNTIYF
CDR3nt: TGTGCCACCGCGGACAGGCCGGGAAACACCATATATTTT

d_gene: TRBD1
abundance: -
v_gene: TRBV20-1
j_gene: TRBJ1-2
CDR3aa: CSASTIQGNYGYTF
CDR3nt: TGCAGTGCTAGCACGATACAGGGGAACTACGGCTACACCTTC

d_gene: TRBD1
abundance: few
v_gene: TRBV7-2
j_gene: TRBJ1-4
CDR3aa: CASSGTGDSTNEKLFF
CDR3nt: TGTGCCAGCAGCGGAACAGGGGATTCTACTAATGAAAAACTGTTTTTT

d_gene: -
abundance: once
v_gene: TRBV20-1
j_gene: TRBJ2-1
CDR3aa: CSASLGTDSNEQFF
CDR3nt: TGCAGTGCTTCTCTCGGGACTGACTCTAATGAGCAGTTCTTC

d_gene: -
abundance: few
v_gene: TRBV20-1
j_gene: TRBJ1-1
CDR3aa: CSGWFYGNTEAFF
CDR3nt: TGCAGTGGATGGTTTTACGGGAACACTGAAGCTTTCTTT

d_gene: -
abundance: few
v_gene: TRBV30
j_gene: TRBJ2-2
CDR3aa: CAWQGGDTGELFF
CDR3nt: TGTGCCTGGCAGGGTGGAGACACCGGGGAGCTGTTTTTT

d_gene: -
abundance: -
v_gene: TRBV5-6
j_gene: TRBJ1-2
CDR3aa: CASSLERRGYGYTF
CDR3nt: TGTGCCAGCAGCTTGGAACGGCGTGGCTATGGCTACACCTTC

d_gene: -
abundance: many
v_gene: TRBV19
j_gene: TRBJ2-5
CDR3aa: CASRNGGTLETQYF
CDR3nt: TGTGCCAGTAGAAACGGAGGGACTTTGGAGACCCAGTACTTC

d_gene: -
abundance: many
v_gene: TRBV7-9
j_gene: TRBJ2-7
CDR3aa: CASLGQNYEQYF
CDR3nt: TGTGCCAGCCTCGGGCAGAACTACGAGCAGTACTTC